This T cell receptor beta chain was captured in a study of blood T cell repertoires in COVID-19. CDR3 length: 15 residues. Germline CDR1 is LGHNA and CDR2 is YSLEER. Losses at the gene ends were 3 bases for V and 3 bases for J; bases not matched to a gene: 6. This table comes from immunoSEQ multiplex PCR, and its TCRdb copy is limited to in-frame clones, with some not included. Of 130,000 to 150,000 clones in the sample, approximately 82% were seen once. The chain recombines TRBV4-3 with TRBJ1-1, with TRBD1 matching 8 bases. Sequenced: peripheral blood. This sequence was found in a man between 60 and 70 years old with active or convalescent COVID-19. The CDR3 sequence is CASSHSGGGDTEAFF. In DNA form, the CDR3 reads TGCGCCAGCAGCCATTCAGGGGGCGGTGACACTGAAGCTTTCTTT.